Below, 27 T cell receptor beta chains from the same sample are listed, as sequenced in a study of regulatory T cells in long-lasting Graves disease. HTBI primers from iRepertoire and Arm-PCR of CDR3 regions yielded the TCR beta libraries. TCRdb ran MiXCR on the multiplex PCR reads and lists one entry per CDR3 protein. The sample lists 400,000 to 450,000 distinct CDR3 sequences; around 24% were seen once. Time point indicated: persistent/refractory GD, antithyroid drugs over 5 years with positive TRAb. TCR sequences were obtained from RNA taken from PBMCs. The source material was peripheral blood mononuclear cells (PBMCs), sampled when the disease was refractory, from a patient treated with antithyroid drugs. The receptors originated from a female donor with Graves disease.

In the case of this clonotype: This CDR3 is missing its conserved last phenylalanine or tryptophan, likely due to a read error. The DNA is left out, because the CDR3 cannot be placed on it with certainty; the CDR3 is given as TCRdb lists it. V and J are TRBV5-1 and TRBJ1-4; the D call TRBD1 from the table was never checked on the DNA. Inclusive of both ends, the CDR3 amounts to 9 amino acids. The germline V gene encodes CDR1 SGHRS and CDR2 YFSETQ. The chain's CDR3 is CASGQPLRV.

The chain carries TRBV30 and TRBJ1-1; 11 positions agree with TRBD1. The germline CDR1 and CDR2 sequences are GTSNPN and SVGIG (reference sequence). The CDR3 has 15 amino acids. The V segment lost 0 bases and the J segment 2 bases; nucleotides outside the gene matches: 2. CDR3 sequence reads: CAWSVWTGGNTEAFF. The CDR3 region has the DNA TGTGCCTGGAGTGTTTGGACAGGGGGCAACACTGAAGCTTTCTTT.

The table lists this clonotype with a few counts. This chain joins TRBV6-2 or TRBV6-3 and TRBJ1-6; 8 bases map to TRBD1. V trimming: 0 bases; J trimming: 15 bases; junction bases outside the gene matches: 10. The CDR3 runs 15 residues. Per germline, CDR1 MNHEY and CDR2 SVGEGT. The CDR3 DNA is TGTGCCAGCAGTTACTCGCTAACAGGGGGGTACCTCCTCCACTTT. This encodes CASSYSLTGGYLLHF.

This clonotype was seen only a few times. This chain connects TRBV28 to TRBJ2-7, with 7 bases fitting TRBD1. Germline trimming cut 6 bases from V and 0 bases from J; bases unmatched to any gene: 8. The CDR3 totals 15 residues. CDR1 MDHEN and CDR2 SYDVKM come from the germline V gene. CDR3: CASSSLGDSSYEQYF. The CDR3 nucleotides are TGTGCCAGCAGCTCTCTGGGGGACAGCTCCTACGAGCAGTACTTC.

The V gene is TRBV25-1, the J gene TRBJ1-2; 12 nucleotides align to TRBD1. The CDR3 covers 16 residues. The V and J ends lost 1 base and 7 bases, in that order; junction bases with no gene match: 7. Per germline, CDR1 MGHDK and CDR2 SYGVNS. The CDR3 spells CASSELGTGGRGGYTF. DNA of the CDR3: TGTGCCAGCAGTGAATTGGGGACAGGGGGCAGAGGTGGCTACACCTTC.

This clonotype was detected only a few times. The chain combines TRBV18 with TRBJ2-7; D is perhaps TRBD1 or TRBD2 (5 bases each). The V gene lost 0 bases and the J gene lost 6 bases, with 9 bases spanning the gap. The CDR3 sequence is 13 residues long. The germline V gene encodes CDR1 KGHSH and CDR2 LQKENI. CDR3 region: CASSPPLGTEQYF. The CDR3 nucleotides read TGTGCCAGCTCACCACCGTTGGGGACCGAGCAGTACTTC.

This clonotype has at least ten counts. V gene TRBV6-2 or TRBV6-3 combines with J gene TRBJ2-7; D is uncertain. Trimming stripped 0 bases from V and 0 bases from J, with 18 bases between. The length of the CDR3 is 18 residues. Germline CDR1 and CDR2: MNHEY and SVGEGT. This chain's CDR3 is CASSYSTFGAEFSYEQYF. The CDR3 nucleotides are TGTGCCAGCAGTTACTCCACCTTTGGCGCTGAATTCTCCTACGAGCAGTACTTC.

The gene calls are TRBV6-2 or TRBV6-3 and TRBJ1-2; D is possibly TRBD1 (6 bases). The CDR3 totals 15 residues. Germline CDR1 is MNHEY and CDR2 is SVGEGT. V was pared by 0 bases and J by 7 bases, with 15 bases between. The CDR3 here is CASSYSGQGSGGYTF. The CDR3 nucleotides read TGTGCCAGCAGTTACTCGGGTCAGGGGTCCGGTGGCTACACCTTC.

The rearrangement links TRBV11-2 to TRBJ2-2; TRBD2 aligns across 10 bases. The V gene's germline CDR1 is SGHAT and CDR2 FQNNGV. The CDR3 covers 16 residues. The V gene end was trimmed by 6 bases and the J gene end by 6 bases; junction bases not matched to a gene: 10. CDR3 residues: CASSPRSGRAAGELFF. The CDR3 DNA sequence: TGTGCCAGCAGTCCGAGGAGCGGGAGGGCCGCCGGGGAGCTGTTTTTT.

This clonotype was counted at least ten times. V is TRBV11-2 and J is TRBJ2-5; D tentatively fits TRBD1 or TRBD2 (5 bases each). The CDR3 sequence is 14 residues long. CDR1 SGHAT and CDR2 FQNNGV come from the germline V gene. The V and J ends lost 4 bases and 1 base respectively, with 10 bases between them. The CDR3 nucleotides read TGTGCCAGCAGCTCCTGGGACGGCCAAGAGACCCAGTACTTC. It encodes CASSSWDGQETQYF.

The chain combines TRBV24-1 with TRBJ2-2; possibly TRBD2 for D (6 bases). This CDR3 spans 15 amino acids. CDR1 is KGHDR, CDR2 SFDVKD, per germline. Between the trimmed V and J ends, which lost 3 bases and 4 bases, there was a span of 11 bases. The CDR3 protein is CATSDAGRATGELFF. The CDR3 nucleotides are TGTGCCACCAGTGATGCGGGGAGAGCCACCGGGGAGCTGTTTTTT.

This clonotype was counted many times. At one end the junction does not follow the germline gene, possibly because of a read error. The chain is built from TRBV2 and TRBJ2-2; 13 bases agree with TRBD2. The CDR3 has 15 residues. CDR1 is SNHLY, CDR2 FYNNEI, per germline. Here the CDR3 reads CASTERTSGRRELFF. CDR3 DNA: TGTGCCAGCACTGAACGGACTAGCGGGAGACGGGAGCTGTTTTTT.

The chain is built from TRBV7-2 and TRBJ1-1, with 10 positions matching TRBD1. CDR3 size: 15 residues. Germline CDR1 SGHTA, CDR2 FQGNSA. After removal of 3 bases from V and 6 bases from J, the junction contained 7 bases not matched to a gene. The CDR3, as DNA: TGTGCCAGCAGCTTCGAGACAGGGGGCTTCGCTGAAGCTTTCTTT. Translation: CASSFETGGFAEAFF.

This clonotype was observed at least ten times. V gene TRBV2 combines with J gene TRBJ1-5; D unresolved. This CDR3 has 15 amino acids. The germline V gene encodes CDR1 SNHLY and CDR2 FYNNEI. V dropped 3 bases and J dropped 6 bases, with 15 bases sitting between them. As DNA, the CDR3 is TGTGCCAGCAGTGACGACGCGCCTTCAAGTCAGCCCCAGCATTTT. This sequence encodes CASSDDAPSSQPQHF.

This clonotype was counted at least ten times. The V call is TRBV2, the J call TRBJ2-5, with 12 bases matching TRBD2. Germline CDR1 SNHLY, CDR2 FYNNEI. V lost 6 bases to trimming and J lost 2 bases; unmatched junction nucleotides: 4. The CDR3 has 15 amino acids. CDR3 sequence reads: CASRYGLAGQETQYF. The CDR3 DNA reads TGTGCCAGCAGATACGGACTAGCGGGACAAGAGACCCAGTACTTC.

This clonotype has ten or more counts. This chain links TRBV28 with TRBJ2-2; the D gene is possibly TRBD1 (6 bases). The V end lost 7 bases, the J end lost 4 bases, and 19 bases lay between the germline ends. The CDR3 is made up of 16 amino acids. Looked up from germline, CDR1 is MDHEN and CDR2 is SYDVKM. The CDR3 nucleotides read TGTGCCAGCAATAACAAACAGGGATTTGGCACCGGGGAGCTGTTTTTT. It specifies CASNNKQGFGTGELFF.

The chain joins TRBV19 to TRBJ1-1; possibly TRBD1 for D (6 bases). The V and J ends lost 3 bases and 6 bases respectively, with 17 bases between them. Germline CDR1 LNHDA, CDR2 SQIVND (reference sequence). CDR3 length: 15 amino acids. This CDR3 reads CASSMGGHSASEAFF. As DNA, the CDR3 is TGTGCCAGTAGTATGGGGGGACATTCTGCGTCTGAAGCTTTCTTT.

This clonotype was recorded at least ten times. This rearrangement joins TRBV6-5 to TRBJ2-7, with 8 bases that match TRBD2. Germline CDR1 and CDR2: MNHEY and SVGAGI. The CDR3 extends over 16 amino acids. With 0 bases clipped from V and 2 bases from J, the junction kept 6 bases outside the gene matches. The CDR3 protein is CASSYSLISGTYEQYF. CDR3 in DNA: TGTGCCAGCAGTTACTCGCTGATTAGCGGGACCTACGAGCAGTACTTC.

The chain employs TRBV9 and TRBJ2-1; TRBD1 agrees at 7 bases. V lost 4 bases, J lost 8 bases, and 15 bases stayed unmatched. This CDR3 comprises 16 residues. Germline CDR1 is SGDLS and CDR2 is YYNGEE. The CDR3 loop is CASSIRQGVAADEQFF. The CDR3 coding sequence is TGTGCCAGCAGCATACGACAGGGAGTTGCAGCCGATGAGCAGTTCTTC.

V usage is TRBV12-3 or TRBV12-4 and J usage is TRBJ1-6; maybe TRBD1 (6 bases). Deletions cut 10 bases from V and 9 bases from J, with 28 bases between. The length of the CDR3 is 17 residues. The CDR3 protein is CATTLGSSPGAGSPLHF. The CDR3 nucleotides read TGTGCCACCACCTTAGGTTCTTCGCCGGGGGCGGGTTCACCCCTCCACTTT.

The chain joins TRBV19 to TRBJ2-7, with D perhaps TRBD1 or TRBD2 (5 bases each). The V gene's germline CDR1 is LNHDA and CDR2 SQIVND (reference sequence). The CDR3 contains 14 residues. V was cut by 4 bases and J by 6 bases, with 16 bases left in between. The CDR3 DNA sequence: TGTGCCAGTAGTAGTCCGGGACGACCTTCCGAGCAGTACTTC. Encoded protein: CASSSPGRPSEQYF.

This clonotype was detected many times. The chain uses TRBV12-3 or TRBV12-4 and TRBJ2-7, with 12 bases identical to TRBD2. The CDR3 has 20 residues. V trimming: 10 bases; J trimming: 0 bases; junction bases outside the gene matches: 22. This CDR3 is CATVKKGGPGLAGSSYEQYF. The CDR3 nucleotides read TGTGCCACCGTAAAGAAAGGGGGCCCTGGACTAGCGGGGAGCTCCTACGAGCAGTACTTC.

This clonotype has a count of ten or more. The rearrangement uses TRBV9 and TRBJ2-7; D is perhaps TRBD2 (5 bases). The germline gives CDR1 SGDLS, CDR2 YYNGEE. Trimming stripped 4 bases from V and 7 bases from J, with 15 bases between. The CDR3 is 13 residues long. The CDR3 here is CASSPGPTGEQYF. Here the CDR3 DNA reads TGTGCCAGCAGCCCCGGACCAACGGGAGAGCAGTACTTC.

This clonotype was detected ten times or more. J is TRBJ1-2 and V is TRBV28, with D tentatively TRBD1 (5 bases). CDR1 is MDHEN, CDR2 SYDVKM, per germline. V lost 2 bases and J 3 bases, leaving 13 bases between the germline ends. This CDR3 is 15 amino acids long. This CDR3 is CASSLRDGGYYGYTF. The DNA of the CDR3 is TGTGCCAGCAGTTTACGGGACGGCGGATACTATGGCTACACCTTC.

The rearrangement uses TRBV12-3 or TRBV12-4 and TRBJ2-7; TRBD1 aligns across 8 bases. This CDR3 contains 15 residues. V was pared by 5 bases and J by 3 bases, with 9 bases of the junction left unmatched. CDR3 bases: TGTGCCAGCAGTGCGACGACAGGGGTAAGCTACGAGCAGTACTTC. It yields the protein CASSATTGVSYEQYF.

The J gene is TRBJ2-7, the V gene TRBV6-1, with TRBD1 as a possible D gene (6 bases). The CDR3 contains 13 residues. Trimming stripped 10 bases from V and 6 bases from J, with 19 bases between. The germline CDR1 and CDR2 sequences are MNHNS and SASEGT. CDR3 DNA sequence: TGTGCCACCCTCCCAAGAGACAGGTTCGAGCAGTACTTC. It specifies CATLPRDRFEQYF.

This clonotype occurred many times. V and J are TRBV7-9 and TRBJ2-4, with D uncertain. Germline V gives CDR1 SEHNR, CDR2 FQNEAQ (reference sequence). V was shortened by 5 bases and J by 8 bases, with 16 bases between the two germline ends. The length of the CDR3 is 14 residues. The CDR3 DNA reads TGTGCCAGCAGCATCTCCGCGCGTGGAGACATTCAGTACTTC. Amino acid sequence: CASSISARGDIQYF.